Listed below are T cell receptor beta chains from one sample, sequenced in a study of shared clonotypes between healthy human individuals. TCRdb's table, derived via immunoSEQ multiplex PCR, lists solely in-frame clones and lacks some. The sample has around 700,000 clones, around four fifths seen once. The sample was memory CD4+ T cells sorted from blood. These receptor sequences come from a woman in her twenties or thirties in good health. CDR3s include the opening cysteine and the closing phenylalanine or tryptophan. A D gene is named only where the DNA matches it firmly. Clone sizes are given selectively: once, few, many, or a class where the clone is expanded.

-,TRBV28,-,TRBJ1-2,CASRVNYGYTF,TGTGCCAGCAGGGTAAACTATGGCTACACCTTC
-,TRBV20-1,-,TRBJ2-5,CSAGPEETQYF,TGCAGTGCTGGGCCGGAAGAGACCCAGTACTTC
TRBD2,TRBV11-3,-,TRBJ2-1,CASSLATSAGGPRGEQFF,TGTGCCAGCAGCTTAGCGACATCAGCGGGAGGGCCAAGGGGTGAGCAGTTCTTC
-,TRBV6-6,-,TRBJ1-1,CASRPNRVEGAEAFF,TGTGCCAGCAGGCCTAACAGGGTGGAGGGCGCTGAAGCTTTCTTT
-,TRBV27,few,TRBJ2-7,CASRGGKGSSSYEQYF,TGTGCCAGTAGAGGAGGAAAAGGGTCCAGCTCCTACGAGCAGTACTTC
-,TRBV28,-,TRBJ2-1,CASSSLGTTSPHEEFF,TGTGCCAGCAGTTCCTTGGGGACAACTAGTCCCCACGAAGAGTTCTTC
-,TRBV18,-,TRBJ2-7,CASSPSSYEQYF,TGTGCCAGCTCACCGAGCTCCTACGAGCAGTACTTC
-,TRBV6-1,-,TRBJ1-2,CATSPGPLSHGYTF,TGTGCCACCAGTCCGGGCCCCCTAAGTCATGGCTACACCTTC
TRBD1,TRBV5-1,-,TRBJ1-2,CASSLATGVGGYTF,TGCGCCAGCAGCTTGGCGACAGGGGTGGGAGGCTACACCTTC
-,TRBV14,-,TRBJ2-1,CASSQVSALNEQFF,TGTGCCAGCAGCCAAGTCTCGGCCCTGAATGAGCAGTTCTTC
-,TRBV5-1,-,TRBJ2-7,CASSPGTLLEQYF,TGCGCCAGCAGCCCCGGGACCCTCCTCGAGCAGTACTTC
TRBD2,TRBV2,-,TRBJ2-1,CASITGGFEQFF,TGTGCCAGCATAACGGGAGGGTTTGAGCAGTTCTTC
-,TRBV20-1,-,TRBJ1-2,CSARAYGYTF,TGCAGTGCTAGAGCCTATGGCTACACCTTC
-,TRBV27,-,TRBJ2-1,CASSLRYSSSYNEQFF,TGTGCCAGCAGTCTCCGATACAGTAGCTCCTACAATGAGCAGTTCTTC
-,TRBV7-6,once,TRBJ2-3,CASSFLGGSGADTQYF,TGTGCCAGCAGCTTTCTAGGGGGGAGTGGGGCAGATACGCAGTATTTT
-,TRBV10-2,-,TRBJ1-6,CASSELAVSPLHF,TGCGCCAGCAGTGAGCTGGCCGTGTCACCCCTCCACTTT
TRBD1,TRBV18,few,TRBJ1-5,CASSGTTGSFNQPQHF,TGTGCCAGCTCAGGTACGACAGGGAGCTTCAATCAGCCCCAGCATTTT
-,TRBV28,-,TRBJ2-3,CASSPPGGWGTDTQYF,TGTGCCAGCAGTCCCCCCGGGGGATGGGGCACAGATACGCAGTATTTT
-,TRBV5-6,-,TRBJ2-6,CASSLVSLGGANVLTF,TGTGCCAGCAGCTTGGTATCGCTTGGGGGGGCCAACGTCCTGACTTTC
-,TRBV6-5,many,TRBJ1-2,CASSYSGGPGGYTF,TGTGCCAGCAGTTACTCTGGAGGGCCGGGTGGCTACACCTTC
-,TRBV6-5,-,TRBJ2-2,CASREVNTGELFF,TGTGCCAGCAGGGAGGTGAACACCGGGGAGCTGTTTTTT
TRBD1,TRBV29-1,-,TRBJ2-6,CSVAPWTGVGANVLTF,TGCAGCGTTGCCCCCTGGACAGGGGTTGGGGCCAACGTCCTGACTTTC
TRBD2,TRBV7-9,once,TRBJ2-5,CATGLAGRGGKKETQYF,TGTGCCACCGGACTAGCGGGAAGGGGGGGAAAAAAAGAGACCCAGTACTTC
-,TRBV28,once,TRBJ1-4,CASYPGTAGKLFF,TGTGCCAGCTATCCGGGGACTGCGGGAAAACTGTTTTTT
-,TRBV6-5,-,TRBJ1-1,CASSYSVRGGTEAFF,TGTGCCAGCAGTTACTCCGTCCGGGGAGGCACTGAAGCTTTCTTT
TRBD1,TRBV6-5,-,TRBJ1-6,CASRRDSNYNSPLHF,TGTGCCAGCAGGAGGGACAGTAACTATAATTCACCCCTCCACTTT
TRBD1,TRBV4-1,-,TRBJ2-1,CASSQGNRGSYNEQFF,TGCGCCAGCAGCCAGGGAAACAGGGGTTCCTACAATGAGCAGTTCTTC
TRBD2,TRBV27,-,TRBJ2-1,CASSLAAGGLTGNEQFF,TGTGCCAGCAGTTTAGCGGCGGGAGGGCTTACGGGGAATGAGCAGTTCTTC
-,TRBV6-6,-,TRBJ2-6,CASSYLAGANVLTF,TGTGCCAGCAGTTACTTAGCTGGGGCCAACGTCCTGACTTTC
-,TRBV7-6,-,TRBJ2-5,CASSLLQGTVFAETQYF,TGTGCCAGCAGCCTCTTACAGGGTACGGTGTTTGCGGAGACCCAGTACTTC
TRBD2,TRBV28,-,TRBJ2-7,CASSLSLAGAYEQYF,TGTGCCAGCAGTTTATCACTAGCGGGGGCCTACGAGCAGTACTTC
TRBD1,TRBV30,few,TRBJ2-2,CAWTRDRGTGELFF,TGTGCCTGGACAAGGGACAGGGGGACCGGGGAGCTGTTTTTT
TRBD1,TRBV5-1,-,TRBJ2-7,CASRRTPGTGVKEQYF,TGCGCCAGCAGACGAACCCCCGGGACAGGGGTGAAGGAGCAGTACTTC
TRBD1,TRBV6-1,-,TRBJ1-2,CASSPSGQYGYTF,TGTGCCAGCAGTCCTTCGGGACAGTATGGCTACACCTTC
-,TRBV9,-,TRBJ2-3,CASSVVDWGTSTDTQYF,TGTGCCAGCAGCGTAGTAGATTGGGGGACTAGCACAGATACGCAGTATTTT
-,TRBV15,-,TRBJ2-7,CATSRDVSSYEQYF,TGTGCCACCAGCAGAGATGTGAGTTCCTACGAGCAGTACTTC
-,TRBV9,-,TRBJ2-1,CASSVDGSRDEQFF,TGTGCCAGCAGCGTAGACGGGAGTCGCGATGAGCAGTTCTTC
TRBD1,TRBV18,-,TRBJ1-1,CASSSGTGDPEAFF,TGTGCCAGCTCATCCGGGACAGGGGATCCTGAAGCTTTCTTT
TRBD2,TRBV6-5,-,TRBJ2-7,CASSNGGTSSLEQYF,TGTGCCAGCAGTAACGGCGGGACTAGCAGTCTCGAGCAGTACTTC
-,TRBV19,-,TRBJ1-1,CASRTENRVFHEAFF,TGTGCCAGTAGAACGGAAAACAGGGTGTTTCATGAAGCTTTCTTT
TRBD2,TRBV20-1,-,TRBJ2-1,CRTSGGIF,TGCAGGACTAGCGGGGGGATCTTC
-,TRBV5-1,-,TRBJ2-3,CASSQTGDTQYF,TGCGCCAGCAGCCAAACAGGAGATACGCAGTATTTT
-,TRBV15,-,TRBJ2-7,CATSRDPLWQGFGYEQYF,TGTGCCACCAGCAGAGATCCTTTATGGCAGGGCTTCGGGTACGAGCAGTACTTC
TRBD1,TRBV2,-,TRBJ2-1,CASNDRDYEQFF,TGTGCCAGCAACGACAGGGATTATGAGCAGTTCTTC
TRBD2,TRBV28,-,TRBJ2-5,CASRNYAGVEETQYF,TGTGCCAGCAGGAATTACGCGGGAGTGGAAGAGACCCAGTACTTC
-,TRBV4-1,-,TRBJ2-1,CASSHPPRTTDNEQFF,TGCGCCAGCAGCCATCCCCCTCGAACGACAGACAATGAGCAGTTCTTC
-,TRBV29-1,-,TRBJ2-5,CSVEGGSTQYF,TGCAGCGTTGAAGGGGGGAGTACCCAGTACTTC
-,TRBV4-1,-,TRBJ1-1,CASSQEGGRVTTEAFF,TGCGCCAGCAGCCAAGAGGGCGGCAGAGTTACGACTGAAGCTTTCTTT